The 16 T cell receptor beta chains given below trace back to one sample, sequenced in a study of radiotherapy plus CTLA-4 blockade in lung cancer. Generated by immunoSEQ multiplex PCR, the TCRdb table keeps only in-frame clones and is missing some. In the table there are 78,000 or so clones, around 84% of which are singletons. Here the sequenced sample was peripheral blood, taken from a patient treated with radiotherapy plus ipilimumab. All receptors derive from a human donor with non-small cell lung cancer who had stable disease on radiotherapy plus ipilimumab.

This chain links TRBV9 with TRBJ1-5; 7 bases align to TRBD1. J gave up 4 bases and V 4 bases, and 5 bases lay outside the gene matches. This CDR3 is 14 amino acids long. CDR1 is SGDLS, CDR2 YYNGEE, per germline. The CDR3 DNA is TGTGCCAGCAGCCAGGGGGAGGGGAATCAGCCCCAGCATTTT. Protein sequence: CASSQGEGNQPQHF.

The chain couples TRBV6-6 to TRBJ1-6; 7 nucleotides agree with TRBD1. The germline CDR1 and CDR2 sequences are MNHNY and SVGAGI (reference sequence). The junction had 4 bases not matched to a gene; V was cut back by 7 bases and J by 7 bases. The CDR3 runs to 13 residues. The CDR3 loop reads CASKQGSNSPLHF. The CDR3, as DNA: TGTGCCAGCAAACAGGGGTCAAATTCACCCCTCCACTTT.

V and J are TRBV5-1 and TRBJ2-3, with unresolved D. Trimming stripped 4 bases from V and 0 bases from J, with 9 bases between. The CDR3 is 14 residues long. Germline CDR1 is SGHRS and CDR2 is YFSETQ. The CDR3 region has the DNA TGCGCCAGCAGCCCTAGTTCTAGCACAGATACGCAGTATTTT. Amino acid sequence: CASSPSSSTDTQYF.

The chain couples TRBV6-5 to TRBJ2-3; D might be TRBD2 (6 bases). CDR1 MNHEY and CDR2 SVGAGI come from the germline V gene. V was clipped by 7 bases and J by 4 bases, with 12 bases between them. The CDR3 consists of 13 residues. CDR3 loop: CASNSGEADTQYF. The CDR3 nucleotides are TGTGCCAGCAATAGCGGTGAGGCAGATACGCAGTATTTT.

The chain links TRBV6-4 to TRBJ2-3; D is undetermined. V shed 2 bases and J shed 2 bases, with 5 bases lying between them. CDR3 size: 13 residues. Germline-derived CDR1 and CDR2 are MRHNA and SNTAGT. CDR3 in DNA: TGTGCCAGCAGTGACGACGACACAGATACGCAGTATTTT. Translation gives CASSDDDTDTQYF.

V usage is TRBV6-1 and J usage is TRBJ2-2, with D unclear. The V end was cut by 9 bases, the J end by 8 bases, with 13 bases between. The length of the CDR3 is 12 residues. Germline-derived CDR1 and CDR2 are MNHNS and SASEGT. In DNA form, the CDR3 reads TGTGCCAGTAGGGTGGGGTTTGGGGAGCTGTTTTTT. Translated, it gives CASRVGFGELFF.

The chain couples TRBV18 to TRBJ2-3; 9 nucleotides match TRBD1. The CDR3 totals 16 residues. V lost 2 bases and J lost 4; bases outside the gene matches: 7. The germline CDR1 and CDR2 sequences are KGHSH and LQKENI. The CDR3 loop is CASSPGNRGRADTQYF. In DNA, the CDR3 is TGTGCCAGCTCACCAGGGAACAGGGGGCGCGCAGATACGCAGTATTTT.

This clone came up a few times. The chain is built from TRBV19 and TRBJ1-1; possibly TRBD1 for D (5 bases). Germline-derived CDR1 and CDR2 are LNHDA and SQIVND (reference sequence). The CDR3 length is 13 residues. The V and J ends lost 5 bases and 6 bases respectively, with 13 bases between them. The CDR3 protein is CASSGARAPEAFF. In DNA, the CDR3 is TGTGCCAGTAGTGGGGCGAGGGCTCCTGAAGCTTTCTTT.

The chain uses TRBV11-2 and TRBJ2-3, with D perhaps given as TRBD1 or TRBD2 (6 bases each). With 1 base removed from V and 1 base from J, the gap between germline ends came to 9 bases. The CDR3 sequence is 15 residues long. CDR1 is SGHAT, CDR2 FQNNGV, per germline. The CDR3 region has the DNA TGTGCCAGCAGCTTAGTCGGGGGCGGCACAGATACGCAGTATTTT. Translating it yields CASSLVGGGTDTQYF.

The chain has TRBV5-1 and TRBJ2-5; 9 bases align to TRBD2. Trimming took 2 bases from V and 5 from J; bases not matched to a gene: 4. The CDR3 runs 14 residues. CDR1 SGHRS and CDR2 YFSETQ come from the germline V gene. The CDR3 DNA reads as TGCGCCAGCAGCTTTGGACTAGCGACGGAGACCCAGTACTTC. Translated, it gives CASSFGLATETQYF.

The chain recombines TRBV27 with TRBJ2-5, with a possible D match to TRBD2 (5 bases). V lost 5 bases and J lost 4, with 17 bases in between. Germline assignment: CDR1 MNHEY and CDR2 SMNVEV (reference sequence). The CDR3 consists of 15 residues. The CDR3 protein is CASSPLAPGTETQYF. CDR3 bases: TGTGCCAGCAGTCCTCTAGCTCCCGGCACAGAGACCCAGTACTTC.

The chain joins TRBV5-8 to TRBJ2-7, with a possible D match to TRBD2 (5 bases). Trimming cost V 0 bases and J 2 bases, with 9 bases left between them. CDR1 is SGHTS and CDR2 is YDEGEE in the germline V gene. CDR3 length: 14 residues. DNA for the CDR3: TGTGCCAGCAGCTTGGGACTACCACCCTACGAGCAGTACTTC. Translated, it gives CASSLGLPPYEQYF.

V usage is TRBV6-5 and J usage is TRBJ2-7; D is unclear. The germline V and J ends were trimmed by 0 bases and 2 bases, with 14 bases remaining between them. The V gene's germline CDR1 is MNHEY and CDR2 SVGAGI. CDR3 length: 16 residues. The CDR3 DNA reads as TGTGCCAGCAGTTACTCGGCAGGTCGTAAAACCTACGAGCAGTACTTC. Encoded protein: CASSYSAGRKTYEQYF.

J is TRBJ2-1 and V is TRBV11-2; D not certain. Trimming shortened V by 4 bases and J by 0 bases, and 10 bases separated the two germline ends. The germline V gene has CDR1 SGHAT and CDR2 FQNNGV. There are 15 residues in the CDR3. CDR3 in amino acids: CASSSLRSSYNEQFF. The CDR3 DNA sequence: TGTGCCAGCAGCTCCTTGAGGAGCTCCTACAATGAGCAGTTCTTC.

The chain combines TRBV28 with TRBJ1-5, with D perhaps TRBD1 (5 bases). The germline gives CDR1 MDHEN, CDR2 SYDVKM. Trimming left V 7 bases short and J 4 bases short, with 11 bases between. This CDR3 contains 13 residues. This CDR3 is CASIKAGNQPQHF. CDR3 nucleotides: TGTGCCAGCATCAAAGCAGGGAATCAGCCCCAGCATTTT.

This chain uses TRBV27 with TRBJ1-1; the D is unclear. Germline CDR1 MNHEY, CDR2 SMNVEV (reference sequence). CDR3 length: 15 residues. The V and J ends lost 5 bases and 0 bases respectively, with 13 bases between them. CDR3 region: CASSGPGPVNTEAFF. The CDR3 nucleotides are TGTGCCAGCAGTGGCCCCGGGCCAGTGAACACTGAAGCTTTCTTT.